The next 21 T cell receptor beta chains were all read from a single sample in a study of Graves' ophthalmopathy and Graves' hyperthyroidism. From RNA, the CDR3 regions of TCR beta chains were amplified and sequenced. Second-round multiplex PCR came after first-round RT-PCR with HTBI primers. TCRdb ran MiXCR on the multiplex PCR reads and lists one entry per CDR3 protein. Among just over 600,000 distinct CDR3 sequences listed, 20% to 25% were seen once. The sequencing input was peripheral blood. The source of these receptors is a woman aged 18-35 years with stable Graves' hyperthyroidism. Some clones in this sample may be carry-over from other donors' samples.

The chain is built from TRBV6-1 and TRBJ2-2; D gene ambiguous. V was cut by 7 bases and J by 5 bases, with 11 bases left in between. From germline, CDR1 is MNHNS and CDR2 SASEGT. The CDR3 is 13 residues long. The CDR3 reads CASTEGLTGELFF. The CDR3 bases are TGTGCCAGCACGGAAGGTCTTACCGGGGAGCTGTTTTTT.

The genes are TRBV11-1 and TRBJ2-5; D may be TRBD2 (5 bases). V was clipped by 7 bases and J by 4 bases, with 25 bases between them. The CDR3 sequence is 17 residues long. Per germline, CDR1 SGHAT and CDR2 FQDESV (reference sequence). The DNA for the CDR3 is TGTGCCAGCATCCTCCGGGGTTATCCGCCCCGAGGAGAGACCCAGTACTTC. Residues: CASILRGYPPRGETQYF.

This clonotype has at least ten counts. The chain employs TRBV4-3 and TRBJ1-3; D call uncertain. Trimming removed 1 base at V and 2 bases at J, with 12 bases between. Germline assignment: CDR1 LGHNA and CDR2 YSLEER. The CDR3 covers 16 residues. The CDR3 DNA sequence: TGCGCCAGCAGCCAAGTGTGGGGTTTGCCTGGAAACACCATATATTTT. This gives the protein CASSQVWGLPGNTIYF.

The V and J genes are TRBV11-2 and TRBJ2-2; D not certain. V was trimmed by 3 bases and J by 5 bases, leaving 22 bases between them. Germline CDR1 and CDR2: SGHAT and FQNNGV. This CDR3 spans 18 amino acids. The CDR3 coding sequence is TGTGCCAGCAGCTTGGAGCTCAGGTCATCAGAAGGGACCGGGGAGCTGTTTTTT. This sequence encodes CASSLELRSSEGTGELFF.

This clonotype was found a few times. This chain links TRBV15 with TRBJ2-2; weak D call: TRBD2 (6 bases). There are 15 residues in the CDR3. Per the germline V gene, CDR1 is LNHNV and CDR2 is YYDKDF (reference sequence). V was clipped by 5 bases and J by 3 bases, with 13 bases between them. In DNA, the CDR3 is TGTGCCACCAGCCGAGGGGAGGAGGACACCGGGGAGCTGTTTTTT. Translated: CATSRGEEDTGELFF.

This clonotype appeared many times. V usage is TRBV30 and J usage is TRBJ1-5; D perhaps matches TRBD1 (5 bases). Deletions cut 5 bases from V and 6 bases from J, with 14 bases between. Germline V gene sequence: CDR1 GTSNPN, CDR2 SVGIG (reference sequence). The CDR3 totals 13 residues. The CDR3 spells CAWGADLGQPQHF. The CDR3 DNA reads as TGTGCCTGGGGGGCGGACTTGGGTCAGCCCCAGCATTTT.

This clonotype occurred a few times. Here the CDR3 reads CASEGESGNYNEQFF. CDR3 DNA: TGTGCCAGCGAGGGGGAAAGCGGGAACTACAATGAGCAGTTCTTC. The rearrangement joins TRBV6-1 to TRBJ2-1, with a possible D match to TRBD2 (7 bases). The germline CDR1 and CDR2 sequences are MNHNS and SASEGT. This CDR3 is 15 amino acids long. V was pared by 8 bases and J by 3 bases, with 17 bases between.

This clonotype showed up just once. This clone may be a read error of a much larger clone one base away. Here the CDR3 omits its conserved ending phenylalanine or tryptophan, so a read error is the likely source. The J gene is TRBJ1-2, the V gene TRBV29-1; 7 bases match TRBD1. CDR3 length equals 13 residues. The germline V gene encodes CDR1 SQVTM and CDR2 ANQGSEA. V trimming: 2 bases; J trimming: 4 bases; junction bases outside the gene matches: 4. In DNA form, the CDR3 reads TGCAGCGTTGAATGGTCAGGGGGCTATGGCTACACCTCC. This gives the protein CSVEWSGGYGYTS.

The chain combines TRBV9 with TRBJ2-7; D is unclear. In germline, CDR1 is SGDLS, CDR2 YYNGEE. There are 16 residues in the CDR3. V lost 6 bases and J 7 bases, leaving 26 bases between the germline ends. The CDR3 DNA follows: TGTGCCAGCAACCCCTCCGGCCAGATCGGCTCTAGTGAGCAGTACTTC. Translated, it gives CASNPSGQIGSSEQYF.

The genes are TRBV10-3 and TRBJ2-5; 9 nucleotides agree with TRBD1. Germline lookup yields CDR1 ENHRY and CDR2 SYGVKD. After removal of 6 bases from V and 5 bases from J, the junction contained 7 bases not matched to a gene. This CDR3 has 14 residues. DNA for the CDR3: TGTGCCATCAGAGGGCTTACAGGGGGCGAGACCCAGTACTTC. Translation: CAIRGLTGGETQYF.

The chain carries TRBV12-3 or TRBV12-4 and TRBJ1-1; no reliable D call. The V and J ends lost 6 bases and 8 bases respectively, with 13 bases between them. This CDR3 has 12 amino acids. CDR3 loop: CASSHPAGEAFF. The CDR3 region has the DNA TGTGCCAGCAGCCACCCGGCGGGGGAAGCTTTCTTT.

At least ten counts were recorded for this clonotype. This rearrangement joins TRBV20-1 to TRBJ1-6; D gene uncertain. The V gene lost 0 bases and the J gene lost 9 bases, with 6 bases spanning the gap. This CDR3 is 12 amino acids long. CDR1 and CDR2 from the germline V gene are DFQATT and SNEGSKA (reference sequence). The CDR3 DNA follows: TGCAGTGCTAGAGATCTCCTTTCACCCCTCCACTTT. Protein sequence: CSARDLLSPLHF.

The chain couples TRBV6-1 to TRBJ2-7, with 10 bases identical to TRBD1. The germline V gene encodes CDR1 MNHNS and CDR2 SASEGT. The CDR3 length is 15 residues. V was clipped by 6 bases and J by 0 bases; unmatched bases: 5. The CDR3 DNA reads as TGTGCCAGCAGGGCCGGACAGGGGGTCTCCTACGAGCAGTACTTC. This sequence encodes CASRAGQGVSYEQYF.

Ten or more counts support this clonotype. The CDR3 here is CASLTGLEAFF. CDR3 in DNA: TGTGCCAGCTTGACAGGTTTGGAAGCTTTCTTT. The chain joins TRBV7-9 to TRBJ1-1; D perhaps matches TRBD1 (6 bases). The ends were cut back, 8 bases at V and 8 bases at J, with 12 bases in the middle. Germline CDR1 SEHNR, CDR2 FQNEAQ (reference sequence). This CDR3 has 11 amino acids.

This chain uses TRBV20-1 with TRBJ1-2; D is ambiguous. Looked up from germline, CDR1 is DFQATT and CDR2 is SNEGSKA (reference sequence). Trimming took off 0 bases at V and 3 bases at J, with 14 bases between the two ends. This CDR3 is 15 amino acids long. This CDR3 is CSARDRRVQDYGYTF. The CDR3 coding sequence is TGCAGTGCTAGAGATCGAAGGGTTCAGGACTATGGCTACACCTTC.

In its sample, this clonotype was seen a few times. A much larger clone differs by one base, so this may be a read error. The chain uses TRBV7-2 and TRBJ2-7; tentatively, D is TRBD1 (6 bases). CDR3 length: 12 amino acids. Germline loops: CDR1 SGHTA, CDR2 FQGNSA. CDR3 bases: TGTGCCAGCAGCTTCCAGGGGCACGAGCAGTGCTTC. Its translation: CASSFQGHEQCF.

This clonotype was recorded many times. This rearrangement joins TRBV7-8 to TRBJ2-7; D is unresolved. Germline values: CDR1 SGHVS, CDR2 FQNEAQ. The CDR3 spans 13 residues. V lost 2 bases and J lost 6, with 11 bases in between. The CDR3 sequence: CASSLQGYSEQYF. The CDR3 coding sequence is TGTGCCAGCAGCTTACAAGGGTACAGCGAGCAGTACTTC.

The chain links TRBV29-1 to TRBJ1-2, with D uncertain. The CDR3 has 13 residues. The ends were cut back, 3 bases at V and 4 bases at J, with 12 bases in the middle. Germline lookup yields CDR1 SQVTM and CDR2 ANQGSEA. This chain's CDR3 is CSVELVSGYGYTF. The DNA for the CDR3 is TGCAGCGTTGAGTTGGTCAGTGGCTATGGCTACACCTTC.

There are a few counts of this clonotype. The rearrangement uses TRBV20-1 and TRBJ1-5; the D is unclear. The CDR3 is made up of 14 amino acids. CDR1 DFQATT and CDR2 SNEGSKA come from the germline V gene (reference sequence). The ends were cut back, 2 bases at V and 7 bases at J, with 15 bases in the middle. The CDR3 region has the DNA TGCAGTGCTAGATCTTTCCGGGAACAGCAGCCCCAGCATTTT. Protein product: CSARSFREQQPQHF.

This clonotype was counted many times. The chain uses TRBV6-2 or TRBV6-3 and TRBJ1-2; 12 positions agree with TRBD1. The CDR3 has 16 amino acids. The germline gives CDR1 MNHEY, CDR2 SVGEGT. Trimming removed 0 bases from V and 8 bases from J; junction bases left unmatched: 7. CDR3: CASSYSRDRGLDGYTF. The DNA of the CDR3 is TGTGCCAGCAGTTACTCCCGGGACAGGGGGCTTGACGGCTACACCTTC.

This clonotype appeared many times. CDR3 amino acids: CASSPMAANTEAFF. DNA for the CDR3: TGTGCCAGCTCACCAATGGCAGCGAACACTGAAGCTTTCTTT. The V and J genes are TRBV18 and TRBJ1-1; no definite D call. The CDR3 consists of 14 residues. CDR1 and CDR2 (germline): KGHSH, LQKENI. With 2 bases removed from V and 1 base from J, the gap between germline ends came to 8 bases.